This TCR beta chain was profiled in a study of CXCR3-negative and CXCR3-positive naive CD8 T cells. Study-wide findings and caveats: Hydrophobicity was higher for TRB CDR3s found in CXCR3-positive naive cells than in CXCR3-negative naive cells. Each naive subset displayed comparably high diversity, whereas memory CD8+ cells displayed much lower diversity. Naive CXCR3-negative cells resembled naive CXCR3-positive cells in TRBV-TRBJ usage; memory cells differed.

Of note for this clonotype: Its antigen is not known.

This CDR3 is built from 17 residues. Germline lookup yields CDR1 LGHNA and CDR2 YNFKEQ. The sorter processed each CD8+ T cell subset in triplicate at some 300,000 cells apiece. Naive CD8+ T cells showed CD45RO-CCR7+CD27+CD95-. The method, 5' RACE with UMI labels, was used to prepare the TRB cDNA libraries. Each CDR3 protein gets one entry in TCRdb, which reprocessed the 5' RACE reads and gives no DNA. The sample data list some 150,000 distinct CDR3 sequences. This chain uses TRBV4-2 with TRBJ2-1; TCRdb's D call of TRBD1 is untestable without DNA. This clonotype was sampled from a human donor in good health. Some clones in this sample may be carry-over from other donors' samples. Sequenced material: naive CXCR3+ CD8+ T cells from blood. Documented subset: CD45RO-CCR7+CD27+CD95- naive CD8+ T cells expressing CXCR3 (TNR3+). This chain's CDR3 is CASSQDYGDRGWDEQFF.